A selection of T cell receptor beta chains follows, all from one sample in a study of neoadjuvant nivolumab and ipilimumab in lung cancer. The table came from immunoSEQ multiplex PCR; TCRdb's copy has only in-frame clones and leaves some out. This table holds about 29,000 clones, 75% to 85% found once. The sequencing used tumor tissue, collected after neoadjuvant nivolumab, alone or with ipilimumab, at or shortly before surgery. The receptors originated from an adult with non-small cell lung cancer. Each CDR3 is given with its conserved first and last residue. A D gene is named only where the DNA matches it firmly. Clone size is stated in some rows and not others, as once, few, many or a class when expanded.

cdr3_aa | cdr3_nt | v_call | clone_size | j_call | d_call
CASRKDRALDSPLHF | TGTGCCAGCAGGAAAGACAGGGCCTTGGATTCACCCCTCCACTTT | TRBV6-5 | . | TRBJ1-6 | TRBD1
CASSTQGAFGGYTF | TGTGCCAGCAGCACTCAGGGGGCTTTCGGTGGCTACACCTTC | TRBV7-9 | . | TRBJ1-2 | TRBD1
CASSLQGTEQYF | TGTGCCAGCAGCTTACAGGGGACGGAGCAGTACTTC | TRBV7-8 | . | TRBJ2-7 | .
CSANKGGGRGTDTQYF | TGCAGCGCGAACAAGGGTGGAGGTCGGGGTACAGATACGCAGTATTTT | TRBV29-1 | . | TRBJ2-3 | .
CASRPPQFSGVNTGELFF | TGTGCCAGCAGGCCCCCCCAATTTAGCGGGGTAAACACCGGGGAGCTGTTTTTT | TRBV2 | once | TRBJ2-2 | TRBD2
CASSLDPLGDTQYF | TGTGCCAGCAGCTTAGACCCCTTAGGAGATACGCAGTATTTT | TRBV7-9 | . | TRBJ2-3 | .
CAWSVEGAEAFF | TGTGCCTGGAGTGTGGAGGGGGCTGAAGCTTTCTTT | TRBV30 | few | TRBJ1-1 | .
CSVDQGGGNTGELFF | TGCAGCGTTGACCAGGGGGGTGGGAACACCGGGGAGCTGTTTTTT | TRBV29-1 | . | TRBJ2-2 | .
CASSVDGRPPYEQYF | TGTGCCAGCAGCGTAGATGGCAGGCCCCCCTACGAGCAGTACTTC | TRBV9 | . | TRBJ2-7 | .
CASSSGQATDVGQYF | TGCGCCAGCAGCTCGGGACAGGCCACGGATGTGGGGCAGTACTTC | TRBV5-1 | . | TRBJ2-7 | TRBD1
CASSLLAEGYGYTF | TGTGCCAGCAGCTTATTGGCCGAGGGGTATGGCTACACCTTC | TRBV7-2 | . | TRBJ1-2 | .
CASMRQGIYEQYF | TGTGCCAGCATGCGTCAGGGAATCTACGAGCAGTACTTC | TRBV6-5 | . | TRBJ2-7 | .
CASAAGANYGYTF | TGTGCCAGCGCCGCCGGGGCTAACTATGGCTACACCTTC | TRBV11-2 | . | TRBJ1-2 | .
CASSFRGFAPNQPQHF | TGTGCCAGCAGTTTCCGGGGCTTCGCCCCCAATCAGCCCCAGCATTTT | TRBV28 | . | TRBJ1-5 | .
CSVEELGRGYTF | TGCAGCGTTGAAGAGTTAGGTCGTGGCTACACCTTC | TRBV29-1 | . | TRBJ1-2 | .
CASSLDRPGYSPLHF | TGCGCCAGCAGCTTGGACAGGCCCGGCTATTCACCCCTCCACTTT | TRBV5-1 | . | TRBJ1-6 | .